This T cell receptor (beta chain) derives from a study of blood T cell repertoires in COVID-19. As for the study in general: PBMCs, B-cell-depleted T cells, or T cells were the source of the cDNA or gDNA that made up the material.

The cohort comprised adults aged 18 to 89 years residing in approximately 22 US areas. In Cohort 3, a recovered donor had either two negative PCRs, clearance, or symptom resolution. Under the authors' procedure: Nucleated cell number was recorded as an estimate derived from reference gene primer amplification. The repertoire was sequenced with immunoSEQ multiplex PCR; TCRdb's copy has only in-frame clones and lacks some. D and trimming were read from the DNA, whereas the V and J calls and clone size are those reported in that table. The sample has 160,000 or so clones; roughly 84% are singletons. The CDR3 contains 15 residues. Germline-derived CDR1 and CDR2 are MDHEN and SYDVKM. Germline trimming cut 4 bases from V and 4 bases from J; bases unmatched to any gene: 7.

Specimen: PBMCs or T cells enriched from blood (not recorded which). The V and J genes are TRBV28 and TRBJ1-2, with 9 bases identical to TRBD1. This receptor was identified in a man in his forties or fifties who had recovered from COVID-19. The CDR3 coding sequence is TGTGCCAGCAGTTGGGACAGGGACGGGATCTATGGCTACACCTTC. Translating gives CASSWDRDGIYGYTF.